This entry is about one T cell receptor beta chain. Sequencing used immunoSEQ multiplex PCR; TCRdb keeps in-frame clones, though not all of them. This sample carries about 100,000 clones, roughly 90% of them seen once, and the ten largest clones take roughly 6.5%. Germline CDR1 reads SGDLS; CDR2 reads YYNGEE. CDR3 size: 15 residues. Unmatched junction bases numbered 10, after V lost 5 bases and J lost 5 bases. These data are taken from a study of blood T cell repertoires in COVID-19. The sequencing input was peripheral blood. The V and J genes are TRBV9 and TRBJ2-1; 7 bases map to TRBD2. The sequence was collected from a woman in her fifties or sixties with acute or convalescent COVID-19. CDR3 DNA sequence: TGTGCCAGCAGTGCCGGGACTAATAATAACAATGAGCAGTTCTTC. Translating it yields CASSAGTNNNNEQFF.